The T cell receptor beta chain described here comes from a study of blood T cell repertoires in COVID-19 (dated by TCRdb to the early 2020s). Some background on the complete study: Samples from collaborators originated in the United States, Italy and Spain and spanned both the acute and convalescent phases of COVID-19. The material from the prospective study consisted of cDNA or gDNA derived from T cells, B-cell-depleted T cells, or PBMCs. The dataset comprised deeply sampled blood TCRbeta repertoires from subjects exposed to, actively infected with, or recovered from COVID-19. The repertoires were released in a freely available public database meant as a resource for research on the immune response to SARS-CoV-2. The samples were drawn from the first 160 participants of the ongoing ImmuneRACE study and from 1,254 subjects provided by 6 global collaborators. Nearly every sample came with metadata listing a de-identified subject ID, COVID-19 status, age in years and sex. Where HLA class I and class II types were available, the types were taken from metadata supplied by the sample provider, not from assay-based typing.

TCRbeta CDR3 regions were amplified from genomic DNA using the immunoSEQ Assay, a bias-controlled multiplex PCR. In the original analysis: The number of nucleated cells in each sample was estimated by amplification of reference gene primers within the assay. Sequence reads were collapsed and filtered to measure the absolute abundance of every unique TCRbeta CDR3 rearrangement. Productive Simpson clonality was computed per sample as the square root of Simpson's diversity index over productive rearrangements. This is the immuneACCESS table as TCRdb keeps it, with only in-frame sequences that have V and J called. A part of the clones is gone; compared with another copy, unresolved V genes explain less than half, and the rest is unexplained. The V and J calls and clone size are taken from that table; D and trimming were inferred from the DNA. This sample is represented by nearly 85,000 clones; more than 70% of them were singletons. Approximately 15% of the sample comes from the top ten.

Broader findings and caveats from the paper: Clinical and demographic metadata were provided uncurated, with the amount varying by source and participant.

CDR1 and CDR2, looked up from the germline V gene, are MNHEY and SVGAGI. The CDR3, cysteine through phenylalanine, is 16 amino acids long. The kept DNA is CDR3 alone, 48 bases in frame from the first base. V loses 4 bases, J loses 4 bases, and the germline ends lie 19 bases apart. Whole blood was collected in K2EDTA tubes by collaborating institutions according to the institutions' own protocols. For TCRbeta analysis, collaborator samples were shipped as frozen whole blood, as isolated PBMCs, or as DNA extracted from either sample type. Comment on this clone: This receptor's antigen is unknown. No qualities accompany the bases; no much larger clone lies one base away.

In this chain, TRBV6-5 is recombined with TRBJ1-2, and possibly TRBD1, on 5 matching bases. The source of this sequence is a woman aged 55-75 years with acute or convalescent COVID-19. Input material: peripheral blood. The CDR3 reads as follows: CASSLTTRVFGYGYTF. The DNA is TGTGCCAGCAGTTTGACGACCAGGGTGTTTGGCTATGGCTACACCTTC.